This T cell receptor beta chain comes out of a study of cytomegalovirus exposure and HLA in healthy donors. CDR3 length: 11 residues. Findings of the study overall: In vitro assays verified that a few CMV-associated chains recognized CMV antigens specifically.

As to this clone: Its antigen is unidentified.

Both 60 Vbeta primers and 13 Jbeta primers went into the PCR. Produced via immunoSEQ multiplex PCR; TCRdb's table is partial and in-frame only. This table has 100,000 to 120,000 clones, approximately 80% appearing once. The sample was PBMCs. The chain combines TRBV21-1 with TRBJ1-5. TRBV21-1 is an annotated pseudogene. The TCR originated in a man aged 25-45 years in good health and CMV-seropositive. CDR3 amino acids: CASRGNQPQHF. The CDR3 bases are TGTGCCAGCCGCGGCAATCAGCCCCAGCATTTT.